The entry below describes one TCR beta chain. This sample is part of a study of blood T cell repertoires in COVID-19. Study summary: The recovered donors of Cohort 3 showed two negative PCRs, clearance, or symptom resolution. Samples representing acute and convalescent COVID-19 were sourced from the United States, Italy and Spain.

Per the germline V gene, CDR1 is SQVTM and CDR2 is ANQGSEA. The CDR3 is 15 residues long. After removal of 4 bases from V and 4 bases from J, the junction contained 7 bases not matched to a gene. In the original analysis: Counts of nucleated cells, estimated from reference gene primer amplification, were obtained. The repertoire was sequenced with immunoSEQ multiplex PCR; TCRdb's copy has only in-frame clones and lacks some. V and J calls and clone size are as listed in that table; D and trimming were resolved from the DNA. The repertoire has hundreds of thousands of clones, 88% of them found once; the top ten carry around 2%.

The sequencing input was PBMCs or T cells enriched from blood (not recorded which). This TCR derives from a woman aged 55-69 years in a cohort exposed to, infected with or recovered from COVID-19 (not recorded which). The chain joins TRBV29-1 to TRBJ2-3; 11 bases map to TRBD2. The CDR3 spells CSVVGTSGSPDTQYF. In DNA, the CDR3 is TGCAGCGTTGTTGGGACTAGCGGTAGTCCAGATACGCAGTATTTT.